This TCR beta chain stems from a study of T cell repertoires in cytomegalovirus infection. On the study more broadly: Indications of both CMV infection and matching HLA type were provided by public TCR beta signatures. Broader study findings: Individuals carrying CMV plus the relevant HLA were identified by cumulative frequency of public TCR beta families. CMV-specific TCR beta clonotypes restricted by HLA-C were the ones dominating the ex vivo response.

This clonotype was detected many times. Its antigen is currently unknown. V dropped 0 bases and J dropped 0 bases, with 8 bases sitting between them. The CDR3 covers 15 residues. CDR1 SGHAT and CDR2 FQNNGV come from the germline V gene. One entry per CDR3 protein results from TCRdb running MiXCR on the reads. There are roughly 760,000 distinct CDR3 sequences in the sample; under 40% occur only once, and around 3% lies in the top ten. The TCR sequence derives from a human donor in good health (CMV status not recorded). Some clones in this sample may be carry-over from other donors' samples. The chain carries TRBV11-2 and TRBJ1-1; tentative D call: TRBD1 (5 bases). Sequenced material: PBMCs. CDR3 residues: CASSLEGVMNTEAFF. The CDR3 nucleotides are TGTGCCAGCAGCTTAGAAGGGGTAATGAACACTGAAGCTTTCTTT. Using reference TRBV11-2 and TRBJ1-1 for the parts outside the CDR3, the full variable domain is EAGVAQSPRYKIIEKRQSVAFWCNPISGHATLYWYQQILGQGPKLLIQFQNNGVVDDSQLPKDRFSAERLKGVDSTLKIQPAKLEDSAVYLCASSLEGVMNTEAFFGQGTRLTVV.